This TCR beta chain appears in the sequencing data of a study of shared clonotypes between healthy human individuals. The CDR3 spans 16 residues. Unmatched junction bases numbered 2, after V lost 0 bases and J lost 0 bases. CDR1 and CDR2 (germline): SGHRS, YFSETQ. This clone appeared a single time. Other DNA sequences in the sample encode the same CDR3. Method: immunoSEQ multiplex PCR; TCRdb's copy keeps in-frame clones and lacks some. The sample shows 2,500,000 or so clones, approximately 94% of them seen only once. Sequencing was done on a sample of naive CD4+ T cells sorted from blood. The sample's subset: CD45RA+ positively selected. The receptor was derived from a man between 18 and 35 years old in good health. The chain couples TRBV5-1 to TRBJ2-1; 8 nucleotides match TRBD2. As DNA, the CDR3 is TGCGCCAGCAGCTTGGCCCTAGCGGGCTCCTACAATGAGCAGTTCTTC. This gives the protein CASSLALAGSYNEQFF.